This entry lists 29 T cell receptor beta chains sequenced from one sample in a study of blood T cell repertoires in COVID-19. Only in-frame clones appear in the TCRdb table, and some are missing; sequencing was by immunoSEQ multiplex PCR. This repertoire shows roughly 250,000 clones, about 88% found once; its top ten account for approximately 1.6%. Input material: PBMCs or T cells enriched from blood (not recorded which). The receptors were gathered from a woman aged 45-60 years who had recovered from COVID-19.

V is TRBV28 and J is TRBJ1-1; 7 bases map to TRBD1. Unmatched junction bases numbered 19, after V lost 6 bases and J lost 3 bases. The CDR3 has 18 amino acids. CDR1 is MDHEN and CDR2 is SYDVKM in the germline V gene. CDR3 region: CASSPIQLPGQPDTEAFF. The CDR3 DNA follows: TGTGCCAGCAGCCCGATACAGTTACCGGGACAGCCCGACACTGAAGCTTTCTTT.

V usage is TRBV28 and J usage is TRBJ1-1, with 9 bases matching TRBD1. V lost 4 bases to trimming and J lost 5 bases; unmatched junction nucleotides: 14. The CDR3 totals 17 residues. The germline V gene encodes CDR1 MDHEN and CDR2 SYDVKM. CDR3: CASSSPGQGVSGTEAFF. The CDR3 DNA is TGTGCCAGCAGTTCTCCGGGACAGGGTGTTTCGGGAACTGAAGCTTTCTTT.

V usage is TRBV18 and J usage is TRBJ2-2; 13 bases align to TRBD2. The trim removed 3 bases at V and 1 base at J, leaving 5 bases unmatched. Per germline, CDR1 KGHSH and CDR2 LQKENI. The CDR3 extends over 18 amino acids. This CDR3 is CASSPRTSGSRNTGELFF. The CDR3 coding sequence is TGTGCCAGCTCACCTAGGACTAGCGGGAGTCGGAACACCGGGGAGCTGTTTTTT.

The CDR3 nucleotides are TGCGCCAGCAGTGGGGGCCGGAACACCGGGGAGCTGTTTTTT. As protein: CASSGGRNTGELFF. V and J are TRBV10-1 and TRBJ2-2; a possible D gene is TRBD1 (5 bases). Trimming removed 4 bases from V and 1 base from J, with 7 bases in between. Germline V gene lookup returns CDR1 WNHNN and CDR2 SYGVQD (reference sequence). The CDR3 loop spans 14 amino acids.

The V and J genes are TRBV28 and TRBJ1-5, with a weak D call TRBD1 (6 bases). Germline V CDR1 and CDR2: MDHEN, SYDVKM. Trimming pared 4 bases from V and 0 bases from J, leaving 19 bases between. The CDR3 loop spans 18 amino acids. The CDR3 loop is CASSSSNQDRHSNQPQHF. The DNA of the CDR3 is TGTGCCAGCAGTTCCTCGAACCAGGACAGACATAGCAATCAGCCCCAGCATTTT.

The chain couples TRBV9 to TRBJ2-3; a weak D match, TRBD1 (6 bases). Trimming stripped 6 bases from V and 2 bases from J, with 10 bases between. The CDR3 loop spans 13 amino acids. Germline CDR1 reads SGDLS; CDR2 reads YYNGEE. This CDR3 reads CASNRDNTDTQYF. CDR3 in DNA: TGTGCCAGCAACCGGGACAACACAGATACGCAGTATTTT. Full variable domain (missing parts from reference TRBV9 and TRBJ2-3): DSGVTQTPKHLITATGQRVTLRCSPRSGDLSVYWYQQSLDQGLQFLIQYYNGEERAKGNILERFSAQQFPDLHSELNLSSLELGDSALYFCASNRDNTDTQYFGPGTRLTVL.

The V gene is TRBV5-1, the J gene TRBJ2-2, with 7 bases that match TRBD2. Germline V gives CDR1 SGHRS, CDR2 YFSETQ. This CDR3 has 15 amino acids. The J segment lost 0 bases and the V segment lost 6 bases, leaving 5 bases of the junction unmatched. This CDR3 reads CASKEAGANTGELFF. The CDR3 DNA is TGCGCCAGCAAGGAGGCGGGAGCGAACACCGGGGAGCTGTTTTTT. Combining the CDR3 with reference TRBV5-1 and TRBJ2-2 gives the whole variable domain KAGVTQTPRYLIKTRGQQVTLSCSPISGHRSVSWYQQTPGQGLQFLFEYFSETQRNKGNFPGRFSGRQFSNSRSEMNVSTLELGDSALYLCASKEAGANTGELFFGEGSRLTVL.

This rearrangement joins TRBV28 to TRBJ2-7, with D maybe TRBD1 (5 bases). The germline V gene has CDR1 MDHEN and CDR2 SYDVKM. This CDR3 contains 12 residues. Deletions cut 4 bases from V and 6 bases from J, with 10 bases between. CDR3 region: CASSSTVLEQYF. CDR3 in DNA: TGTGCCAGCAGTTCGACAGTTCTCGAGCAGTACTTC.

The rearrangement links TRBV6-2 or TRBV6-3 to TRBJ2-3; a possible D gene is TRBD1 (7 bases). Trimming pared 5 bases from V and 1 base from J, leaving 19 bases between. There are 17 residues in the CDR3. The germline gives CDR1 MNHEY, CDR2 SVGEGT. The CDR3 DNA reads TGTGCCAGCAGTCCCCAGGGGGGCGCCTCCGGCACAGATACGCAGTATTTT. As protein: CASSPQGGASGTDTQYF.

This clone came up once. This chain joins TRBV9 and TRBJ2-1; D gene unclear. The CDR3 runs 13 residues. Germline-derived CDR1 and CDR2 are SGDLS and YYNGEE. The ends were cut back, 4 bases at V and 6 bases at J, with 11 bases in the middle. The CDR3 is CASSFAYGNEQFF. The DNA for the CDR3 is TGTGCCAGCAGCTTTGCCTACGGCAATGAGCAGTTCTTC.

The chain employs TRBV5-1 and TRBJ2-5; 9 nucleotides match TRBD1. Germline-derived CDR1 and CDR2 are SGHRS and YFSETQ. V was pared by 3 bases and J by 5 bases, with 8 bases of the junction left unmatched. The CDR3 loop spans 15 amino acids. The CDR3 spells CASSSRDRVGETQYF. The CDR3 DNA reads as TGCGCCAGCAGCTCCCGGGACAGGGTAGGCGAGACCCAGTACTTC.

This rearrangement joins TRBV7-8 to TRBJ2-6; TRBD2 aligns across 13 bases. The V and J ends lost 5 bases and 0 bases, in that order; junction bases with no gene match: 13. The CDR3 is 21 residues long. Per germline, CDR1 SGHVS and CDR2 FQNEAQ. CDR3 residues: CASSHPTSGRGVNSGANVLTF. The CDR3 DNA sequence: TGTGCCAGCAGCCACCCCACTAGCGGGAGGGGAGTTAACTCTGGGGCCAACGTCCTGACTTTC.

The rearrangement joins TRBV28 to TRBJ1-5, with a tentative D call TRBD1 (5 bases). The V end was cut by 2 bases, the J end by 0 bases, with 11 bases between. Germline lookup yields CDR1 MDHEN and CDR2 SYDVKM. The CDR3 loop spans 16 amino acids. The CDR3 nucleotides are TGTGCCAGCAGTTTAAATGGGAGGGGTAGCAATCAGCCCCAGCATTTT. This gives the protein CASSLNGRGSNQPQHF.

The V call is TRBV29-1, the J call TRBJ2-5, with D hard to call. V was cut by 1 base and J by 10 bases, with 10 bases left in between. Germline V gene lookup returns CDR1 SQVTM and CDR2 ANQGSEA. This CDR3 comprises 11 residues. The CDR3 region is CSVEADPSQYF. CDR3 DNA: TGCAGCGTTGAAGCCGACCCTAGCCAGTACTTC.

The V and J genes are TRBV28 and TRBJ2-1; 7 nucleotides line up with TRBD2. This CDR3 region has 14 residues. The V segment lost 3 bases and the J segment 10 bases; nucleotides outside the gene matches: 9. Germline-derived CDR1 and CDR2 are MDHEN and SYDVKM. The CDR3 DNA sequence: TGTGCCAGCAGTTTGCTGCTAGGGGAGGGGGAGCAGTTCTTC. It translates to CASSLLLGEGEQFF.

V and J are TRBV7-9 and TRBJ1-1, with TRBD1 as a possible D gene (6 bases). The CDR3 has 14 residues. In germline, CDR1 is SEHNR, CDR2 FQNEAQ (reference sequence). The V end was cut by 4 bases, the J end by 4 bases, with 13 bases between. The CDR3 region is CASSSTGSITEAFF. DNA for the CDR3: TGTGCCAGCAGCTCAACAGGGAGTATCACTGAAGCTTTCTTT.

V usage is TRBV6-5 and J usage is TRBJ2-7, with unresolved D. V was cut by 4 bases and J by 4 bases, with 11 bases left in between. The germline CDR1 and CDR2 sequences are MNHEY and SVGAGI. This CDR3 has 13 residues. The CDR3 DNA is TGTGCCAGCAGTTTGGCCGGGTTGTACGAGCAGTACTTC. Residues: CASSLAGLYEQYF.

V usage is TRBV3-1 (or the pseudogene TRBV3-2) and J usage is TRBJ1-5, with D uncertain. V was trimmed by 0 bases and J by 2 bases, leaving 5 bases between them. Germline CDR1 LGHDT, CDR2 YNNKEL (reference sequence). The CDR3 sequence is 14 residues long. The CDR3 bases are TGTGCCAGCAGCCAAGAATTAGGCAATCAGCCCCAGCATTTT. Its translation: CASSQELGNQPQHF.

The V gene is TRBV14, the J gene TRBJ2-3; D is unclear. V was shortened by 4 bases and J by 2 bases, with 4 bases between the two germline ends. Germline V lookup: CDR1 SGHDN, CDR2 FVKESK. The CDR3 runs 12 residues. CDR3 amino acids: CASSPHTDTQYF. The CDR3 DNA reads TGTGCCAGCAGCCCCCACACAGATACGCAGTATTTT.

The CDR3 loop reads CSVPGTSIFNEQFF. The CDR3, as DNA: TGCAGCGTGCCCGGGACTAGTATTTTCAATGAGCAGTTCTTC. The genes are TRBV29-1 and TRBJ2-1; 8 bases line up with TRBD2. The CDR3 has 14 amino acids. The germline CDR1 and CDR2 sequences are SQVTM and ANQGSEA. The junction had 10 bases not matched to a gene; V was cut back by 6 bases and J by 6 bases.

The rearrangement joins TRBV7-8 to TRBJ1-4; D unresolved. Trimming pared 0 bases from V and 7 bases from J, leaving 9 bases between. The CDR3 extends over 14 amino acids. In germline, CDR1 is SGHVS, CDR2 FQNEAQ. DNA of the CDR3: TGTGCCAGCAGCTTAGCGGAATGGGCTGAAAAACTGTTTTTT. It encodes CASSLAEWAEKLFF.

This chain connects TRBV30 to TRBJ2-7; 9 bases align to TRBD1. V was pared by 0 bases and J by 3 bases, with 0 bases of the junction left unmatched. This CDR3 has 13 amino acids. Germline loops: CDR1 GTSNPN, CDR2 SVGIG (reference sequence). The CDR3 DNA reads TGTGCCTGGAGTGTGGGACAGGGCTACGAGCAGTACTTC. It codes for CAWSVGQGYEQYF.

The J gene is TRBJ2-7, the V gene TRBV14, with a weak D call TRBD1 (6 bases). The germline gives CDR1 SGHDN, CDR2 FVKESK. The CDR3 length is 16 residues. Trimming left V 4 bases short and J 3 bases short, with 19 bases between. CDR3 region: CASSLGSGAYSYEQYF. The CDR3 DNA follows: TGTGCCAGCAGCCTAGGTTCAGGGGCCTATAGCTACGAGCAGTACTTC. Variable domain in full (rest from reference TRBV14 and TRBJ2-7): EAGVTQFPSHSVIEKGQTVTLRCDPISGHDNLYWYRRVMGKEIKFLLHFVKESKQDESGMPNNRFLAERTGGTYSTLKVQPAELEDSGVYFCASSLGSGAYSYEQYFGPGTRLTVT.

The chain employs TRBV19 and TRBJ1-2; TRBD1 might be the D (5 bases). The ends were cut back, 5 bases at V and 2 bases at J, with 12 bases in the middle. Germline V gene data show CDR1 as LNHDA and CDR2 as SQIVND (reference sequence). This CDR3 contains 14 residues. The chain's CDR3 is CASSVDTSNYGYTF. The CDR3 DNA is TGTGCCAGTAGTGTGGACACTTCCAACTATGGCTACACCTTC.

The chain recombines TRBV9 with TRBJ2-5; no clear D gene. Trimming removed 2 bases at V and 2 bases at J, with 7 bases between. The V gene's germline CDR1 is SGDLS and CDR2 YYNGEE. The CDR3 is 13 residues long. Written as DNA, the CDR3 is TGTGCCAGCAGCGTTAGTCGACAAGAGACCCAGTACTTC. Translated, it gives CASSVSRQETQYF.

The CDR3 reads CAIRTGDVYGYTF. The CDR3 DNA sequence: TGTGCCATCAGAACAGGGGATGTCTATGGCTACACCTTC. The V call is TRBV10-3, the J call TRBJ1-2; 7 positions agree with TRBD1. CDR1 is ENHRY and CDR2 is SYGVKD in the germline V gene. V dropped 6 bases and J dropped 4; count of bases not matched to a gene: 5. The length of the CDR3 is 13 residues.

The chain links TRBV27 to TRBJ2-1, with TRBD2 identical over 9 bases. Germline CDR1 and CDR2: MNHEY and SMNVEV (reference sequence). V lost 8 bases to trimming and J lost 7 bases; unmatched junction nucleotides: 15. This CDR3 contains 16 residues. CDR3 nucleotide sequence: TGTGCCAGCTCAGCTCGGGGGAGCGGGAGGTTAAATGAGCAGTTCTTC. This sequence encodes CASSARGSGRLNEQFF.

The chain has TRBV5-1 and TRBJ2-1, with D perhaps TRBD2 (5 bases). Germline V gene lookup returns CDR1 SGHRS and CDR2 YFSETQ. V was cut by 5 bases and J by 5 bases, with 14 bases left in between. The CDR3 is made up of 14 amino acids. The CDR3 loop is CASSSRGYNNEQFF. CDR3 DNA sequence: TGCGCCAGCAGTTCACGGGGATACAACAATGAGCAGTTCTTC.

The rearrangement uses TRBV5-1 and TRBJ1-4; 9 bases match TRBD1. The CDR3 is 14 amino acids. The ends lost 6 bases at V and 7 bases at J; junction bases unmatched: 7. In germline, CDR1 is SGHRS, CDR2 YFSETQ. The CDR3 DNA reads TGCGCCAGCAACTCCGGGACAGGGCGTGAAAAACTGTTTTTT. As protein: CASNSGTGREKLFF. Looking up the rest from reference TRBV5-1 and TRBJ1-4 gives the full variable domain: KAGVTQTPRYLIKTRGQQVTLSCSPISGHRSVSWYQQTPGQGLQFLFEYFSETQRNKGNFPGRFSGRQFSNSRSEMNVSTLELGDSALYLCASNSGTGREKLFFGSGTQLSVL.